This entry concerns a single TCR beta chain. RNA, at about 0.45 to 1 ug, was reverse transcribed with random hexamers. Amplification of TCR beta CDR3 was carried out by immunoSEQ multiplex PCR, which covered 54 Vbeta and 13 Jbeta segments. MiXCR was run by TCRdb on the immunoSEQ multiplex PCR reads, yielding one entry per CDR3 protein. The data show roughly 130,000 distinct CDR3 sequences, around 96% seen once. The sample originates from a study of CD8 T cells in Susac syndrome. TCR beta sequences were obtained from blood CD8+ and CD4+ T cells. The multiple sclerosis control group was made up of treatment-naive patients with stable or active relapsing-remitting disease. The TEMRA cells underwent FACS enrichment, while the CD8+ and CD4+ T cells underwent negative isolation. CDR1 and CDR2 (germline): SGHRS, YFSETQ. The CDR3 consists of 15 residues. J gave up 7 bases and V 4 bases, and 8 bases lay outside the gene matches.

The genes are TRBV5-1 and TRBJ1-6; 7 bases map to TRBD1. This receptor was identified in a human donor with multiple sclerosis. Sequenced material: CD4+ T cells from PBMCs. CDR3 in DNA: TGCGCCAGCAGCCCGACTGGGACAGAAAATTCACCCCTCCACTTT. This codes for CASSPTGTENSPLHF.